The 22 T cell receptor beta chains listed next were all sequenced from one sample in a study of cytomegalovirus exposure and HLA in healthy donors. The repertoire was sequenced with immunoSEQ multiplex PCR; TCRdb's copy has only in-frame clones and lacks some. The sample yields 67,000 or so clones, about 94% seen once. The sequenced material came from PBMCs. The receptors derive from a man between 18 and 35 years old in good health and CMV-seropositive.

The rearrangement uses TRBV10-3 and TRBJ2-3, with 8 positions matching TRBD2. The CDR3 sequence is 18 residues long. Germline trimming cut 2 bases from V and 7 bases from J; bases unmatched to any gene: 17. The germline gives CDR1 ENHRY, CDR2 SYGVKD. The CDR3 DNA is TGTGCCATCAGTGAGACCTCCCGAGGTATTAGCGGGAAATATACGCAGTATTTT. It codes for CAISETSRGISGKYTQYF.

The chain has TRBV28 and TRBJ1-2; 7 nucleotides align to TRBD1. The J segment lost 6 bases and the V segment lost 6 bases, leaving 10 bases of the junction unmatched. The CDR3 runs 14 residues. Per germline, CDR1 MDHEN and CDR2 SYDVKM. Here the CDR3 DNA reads TGTGCCAGCAGCCCTGGGACAGTATCCAATGGCTACACCTTC. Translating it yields CASSPGTVSNGYTF.

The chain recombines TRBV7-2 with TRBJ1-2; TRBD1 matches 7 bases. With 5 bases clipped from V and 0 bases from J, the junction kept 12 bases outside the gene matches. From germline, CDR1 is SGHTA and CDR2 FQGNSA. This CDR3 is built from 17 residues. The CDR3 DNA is TGTGCCAGCAGCCCCCAGGGCGGGACAGTCGCTAACTATGGCTACACCTTC. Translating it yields CASSPQGGTVANYGYTF.

This CDR3 is CASSERVAFSYEQYF. Written as DNA, the CDR3 is TGTGCCAGCAGTGAAAGGGTAGCGTTCTCCTACGAGCAGTACTTC. The rearrangement links TRBV2 to TRBJ2-5; perhaps TRBD2 as D (5 bases). The J call may be incorrect, as the DNA end agrees better with TRBJ2-7. The CDR3 consists of 15 residues. Looked up from germline, CDR1 is SNHLY and CDR2 is FYNNEI.

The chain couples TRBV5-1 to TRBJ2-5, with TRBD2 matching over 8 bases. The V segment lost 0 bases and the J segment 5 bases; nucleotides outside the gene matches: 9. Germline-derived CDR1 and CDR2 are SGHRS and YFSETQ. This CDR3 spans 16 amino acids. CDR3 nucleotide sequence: TGCGCCAGCAGCTTGGACGGGCAGCGGGGGAGGGAGACCCAGTACTTC. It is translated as CASSLDGQRGRETQYF.

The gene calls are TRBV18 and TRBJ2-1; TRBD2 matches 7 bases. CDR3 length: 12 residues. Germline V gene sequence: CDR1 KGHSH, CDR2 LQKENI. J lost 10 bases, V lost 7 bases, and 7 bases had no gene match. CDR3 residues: CASFAPGGEQFF. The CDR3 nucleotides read TGTGCCAGCTTCGCCCCCGGGGGGGAGCAGTTCTTC.

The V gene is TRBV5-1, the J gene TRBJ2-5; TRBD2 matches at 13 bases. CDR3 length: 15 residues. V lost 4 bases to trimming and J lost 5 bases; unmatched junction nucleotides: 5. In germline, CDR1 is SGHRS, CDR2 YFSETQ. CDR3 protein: CASSGTSGAHETQYF. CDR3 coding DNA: TGCGCCAGCAGCGGGACTAGCGGGGCCCATGAGACCCAGTACTTC.

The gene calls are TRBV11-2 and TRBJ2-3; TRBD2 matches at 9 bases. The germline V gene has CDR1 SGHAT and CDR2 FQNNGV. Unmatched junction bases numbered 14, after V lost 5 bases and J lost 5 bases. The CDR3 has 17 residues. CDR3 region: CASSPGGAVAGEDTQYF. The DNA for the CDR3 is TGTGCCAGCAGCCCGGGGGGTGCCGTAGCGGGAGAAGATACGCAGTATTTT.

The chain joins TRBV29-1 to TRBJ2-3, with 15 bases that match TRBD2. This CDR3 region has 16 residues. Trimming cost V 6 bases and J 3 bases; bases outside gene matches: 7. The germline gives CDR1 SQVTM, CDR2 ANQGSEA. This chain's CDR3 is CSVEGGLAGGTDTQYF. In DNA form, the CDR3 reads TGCAGCGTCGAGGGTGGACTAGCGGGGGGGACAGATACGCAGTATTTT.

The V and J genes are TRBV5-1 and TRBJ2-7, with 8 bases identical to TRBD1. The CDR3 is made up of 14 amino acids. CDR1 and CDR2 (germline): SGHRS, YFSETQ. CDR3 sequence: CAARTGPSSYEQYF. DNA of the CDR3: TGCGCAGCCCGGACAGGGCCGAGCTCCTACGAGCAGTACTTC.

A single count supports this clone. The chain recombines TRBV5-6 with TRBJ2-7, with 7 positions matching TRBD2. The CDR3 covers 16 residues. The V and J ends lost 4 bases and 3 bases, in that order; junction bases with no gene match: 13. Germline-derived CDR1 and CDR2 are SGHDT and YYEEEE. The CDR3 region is CASSPLTASGLYEQYF. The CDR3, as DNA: TGTGCCAGCAGCCCCCTGACGGCTAGCGGCCTCTACGAGCAGTACTTC.

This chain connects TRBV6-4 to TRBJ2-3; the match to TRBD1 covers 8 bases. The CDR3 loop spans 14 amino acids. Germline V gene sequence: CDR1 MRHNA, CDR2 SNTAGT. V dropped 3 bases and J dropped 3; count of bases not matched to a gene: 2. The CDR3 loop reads CASSDQGATDTQYF. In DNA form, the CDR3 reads TGTGCCAGCAGTGATCAGGGGGCAACAGATACGCAGTATTTT.

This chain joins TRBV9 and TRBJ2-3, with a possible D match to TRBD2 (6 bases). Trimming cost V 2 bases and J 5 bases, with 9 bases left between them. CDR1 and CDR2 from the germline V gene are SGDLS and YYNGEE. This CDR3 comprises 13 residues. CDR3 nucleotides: TGTGCCAGCAGCGTGCCCGGGGGAGATACGCAGTATTTT. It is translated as CASSVPGGDTQYF.

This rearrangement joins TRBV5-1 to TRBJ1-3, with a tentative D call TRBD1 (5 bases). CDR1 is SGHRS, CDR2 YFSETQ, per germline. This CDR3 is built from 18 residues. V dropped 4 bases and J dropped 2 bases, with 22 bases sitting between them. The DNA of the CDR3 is TGCGCCAGCAGCCCACGACCCGGGACTCTGCAACCTGGAAACACCATATATTTT. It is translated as CASSPRPGTLQPGNTIYF.

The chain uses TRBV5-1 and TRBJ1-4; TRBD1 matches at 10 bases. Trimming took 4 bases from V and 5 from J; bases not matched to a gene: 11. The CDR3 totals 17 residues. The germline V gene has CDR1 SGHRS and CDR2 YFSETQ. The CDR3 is CASSVDRGGGLNEKLFF. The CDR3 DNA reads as TGCGCCAGCAGCGTGGACAGGGGGGGAGGGCTGAATGAAAAACTGTTTTTT.

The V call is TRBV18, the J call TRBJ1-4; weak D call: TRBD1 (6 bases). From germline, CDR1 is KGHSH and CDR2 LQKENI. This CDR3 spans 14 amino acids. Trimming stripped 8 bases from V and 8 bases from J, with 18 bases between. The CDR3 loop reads CASSPGTKIEKLFF. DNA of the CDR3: TGTGCCAGCAGCCCCGGGACAAAAATAGAAAAACTGTTTTTT.

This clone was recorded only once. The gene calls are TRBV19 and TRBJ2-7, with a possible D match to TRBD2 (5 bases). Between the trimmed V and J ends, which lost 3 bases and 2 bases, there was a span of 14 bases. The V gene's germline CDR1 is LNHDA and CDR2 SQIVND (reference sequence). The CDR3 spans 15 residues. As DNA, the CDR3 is TGTGCCAGTAGTATGGACTTCTGGGAAACCTACGAGCAGTACTTC. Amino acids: CASSMDFWETYEQYF. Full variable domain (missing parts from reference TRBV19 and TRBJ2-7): DGGITQSPKYLFRKEGQNVTLSCEQNLNHDAMYWYRQDPGQGLRLIYYSQIVNDFQKGDIAEGYSVSREKKESFPLTVTSAQKNPTAFYLCASSMDFWETYEQYFGPGTRLTVT.

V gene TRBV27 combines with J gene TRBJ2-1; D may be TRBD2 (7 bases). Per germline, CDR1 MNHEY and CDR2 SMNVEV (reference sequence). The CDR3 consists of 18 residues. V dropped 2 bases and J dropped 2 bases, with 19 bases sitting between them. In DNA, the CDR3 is TGTGCCAGCAGTTTAAAACCTCCTGCGGGGGCCCCCTACAATGAGCAGTTCTTC. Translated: CASSLKPPAGAPYNEQFF.

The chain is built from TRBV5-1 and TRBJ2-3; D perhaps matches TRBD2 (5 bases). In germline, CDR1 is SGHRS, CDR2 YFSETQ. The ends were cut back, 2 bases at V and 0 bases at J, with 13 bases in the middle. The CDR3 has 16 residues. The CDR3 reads CASSFRGQLSTDTQYF. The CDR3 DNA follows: TGCGCCAGCAGCTTCCGGGGTCAGCTTAGCACAGATACGCAGTATTTT.

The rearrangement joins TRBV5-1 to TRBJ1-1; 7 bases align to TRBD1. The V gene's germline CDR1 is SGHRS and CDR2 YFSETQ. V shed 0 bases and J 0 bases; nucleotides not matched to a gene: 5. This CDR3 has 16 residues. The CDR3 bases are TGCGCCAGCAGCTTGGGACAGGGCCAAATGAACACTGAAGCTTTCTTT. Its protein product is CASSLGQGQMNTEAFF.

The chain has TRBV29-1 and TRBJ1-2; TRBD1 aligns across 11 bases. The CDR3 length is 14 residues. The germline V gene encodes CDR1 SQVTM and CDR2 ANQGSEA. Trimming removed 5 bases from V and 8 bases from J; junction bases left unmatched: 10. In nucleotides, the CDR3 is TGCAGCGTTCAGCCGCAGGACAGGGGGCGCGGCTACACCTTC. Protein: CSVQPQDRGRGYTF.

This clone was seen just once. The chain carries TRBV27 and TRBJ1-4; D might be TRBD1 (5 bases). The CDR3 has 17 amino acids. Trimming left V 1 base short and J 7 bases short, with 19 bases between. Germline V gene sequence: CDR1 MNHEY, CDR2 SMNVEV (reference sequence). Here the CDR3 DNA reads TGTGCCAGCAGTTTATACCCGGTGGCCGGTCAGGGTGAAAAACTGTTTTTT. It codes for CASSLYPVAGQGEKLFF.